The sequence of this T cell receptor beta chain was determined in a study of T cells in women clearing cervical HPV infection listed by TCRdb under 2018. Regarding the research as a whole: Cases were 20 to 25 women with histologically confirmed HPV16-related CIN3 or worse, including a couple of invasive cancers. The roughly 23 controls were women who cleared a single incident HPV16 infection within 12 months without developing precancer or cancer. Since only a few of the women had HLA typing available, the possibility that HLA type was acting as a confounder could not be ruled out. Among cases, blood sampling occurred a median of about 150 days after lesion detection, with an interquartile range of roughly 85 to 220 days. Cases and controls were matched on year of sample collection and on age within five years. Blood from cases was collected at the visit where the lesion was first found, while blood from controls was collected once the infection could no longer be detected. Cases had a median age of approximately 32 years compared with approximately 41 for controls, and baseline characteristics showed no significant differences between the groups. The parent cohort enrolled roughly 9,400 women aged 18 or older in Guanacaste, Costa Rica, in about 1992 to 1994 and followed the women for approximately seven years. This exploratory proof-of-principle case-control study, nested within the Guanacaste HPV Natural History Study in Costa Rica, compared TCR repertoires among women with different cervical HPV16 outcomes. As quality controls, five blinded duplicates were added to each group, bringing the total to roughly 60 samples made up of 50 or so participants and 10 or so replicates.

Every participant had a single incident cervical HPV16 infection, and prevalent HPV16 infections were excluded. Cervical HPV DNA was detected by MY09/MY11 PCR and genotyped by dot-blot hybridization. About 14 mL of heparinized blood were centrifuged, and the buffy coat was split into aliquots, frozen at -30 degrees C, and then kept at -80 degrees C. QIAGEN kits were used to extract genomic DNA from buffy coat specimens. As concerns this clone: Its target antigen remains unknown. With the read ending 3 residues before the CDR3 end, the germline J gene is used to fill in that end.

The germline V gene (reference sequence) yields GTSNPN for CDR1 and SVGIG for CDR2. There are 12 amino acids in the CDR3, from cysteine to phenylalanine inclusive. Of the CDR3's DNA, 27 bases were read; they are in frame from base 1. V drops 3 bases and J drops 2 bases, leaving 7 bases in between. The immunoSEQ assay used multiplex PCR to amplify TCR beta CDR3 regions from an average of around 1,200 ng of genomic DNA per sample. Primer bias was corrected in the assay by using a complete synthetic TCR repertoire to establish an amplification baseline. The amplicons were sequenced on the Illumina platform. Concerning the study's data processing: Sequence errors were corrected by clustering with frequency ratios and a modified nearest-neighbor algorithm, and the sequences were then analyzed in the immunoSEQ Analyzer using IMGT gene definitions. TCR richness and evenness were averaged over 20 rarefaction repeats at each rarefaction depth, excluding samples with fewer sequences than the depth. Relative abundances of V, D and J genes were compared between groups using Wilcoxon rank sum tests, with FDR correction applied. In the blinded duplicates, the intraclass correlation was about 96% for TCR richness and averaged 76.4% across around 70 gene segments. TCRdb limited this immuneACCESS table to in-frame rearrangements with V and J called. A share of clones is missing; checked studies link under half to unresolved V genes, and the rest is unexplained. That table is the source of V, J and clone size, and D and trimming were worked out from the DNA. This specimen's table enumerates roughly 30,000 clones. The ten top clones hold 4.2% of the sample.

Points the paper makes about the study in general: Random forest classifiers combining richness and V gene abundances distinguished cases from controls with an estimated AUC of about 0.8. Significantly higher TCR repertoire richness was observed in CIN3+ cases than in controls across sequencing depths, whereas no difference in evenness was found. Because the number of T cells in each sample was unknown, differences in richness could reflect differing T-cell content rather than repertoire biology. Lower TRBV6-7 relative abundance was observed in cases than in controls (around 0.1% versus 0.15%; Bonferroni P = 0.0008). Because of the cross-sectional design, the study could not determine whether the associations came before infection or resulted from infection, and neither effector/memory subsets nor HPV-specific T cells were isolated.

Sequencing was done on a sample of blood buffy coat. The TCR comes from a woman between 18 and 70 years old with a cervical HPV16 infection that either progressed to CIN3+ or cleared (not recorded which). This chain joins TRBV30 to TRBJ1-2; TRBD1 is a weak D gene call, 5 bases matching. The sequenced part of the CDR3 DNA is TGTGCCTGGAGCGCAGGGAACTATGGC. The encoded protein is CAWSAGNYG. The whole CDR3 protein is CAWSAGNYGYTF. When the CDR3 is completed using the reference TRBV30 and TRBJ1-2 genes on either side, the full variable domain is SQTIHQWPATLVQPVGSPLSLECTVEGTSNPNLYWYRQAAGRGLQLLFYSVGIGQISSEVPQNLSASRPQDRQFILSSKKLLLSDSGFYLCAWSAGNYGYTFGSGTRLTVV.